Shown below are 22 T cell receptor beta chains from a single sample sequenced in a study of T cells in Graves' hyperthyroidism and ophthalmopathy. Amplified TCR beta CDR3 regions derived from RNA transcripts. HTBI primers drove first-round RT-PCR of the TCR CDR3. TCRdb ran MiXCR on the multiplex PCR reads and lists one entry per CDR3 protein. The sample shows hundreds of thousands of distinct CDR3 sequences, roughly 14% of them seen only once. Material: blood. The source of these receptors is a woman aged 40 to 50 with Graves' ophthalmopathy.

This clonotype was recorded at least ten times. The CDR3 reads CASSINPWETQYF. The DNA for the CDR3 is TGTGCCAGTAGTATTAACCCCTGGGAGACCCAGTACTTC. This chain links TRBV19 with TRBJ2-5, with unresolved D. V shed 3 bases and J shed 5 bases, with 10 bases lying between them. Germline lookup yields CDR1 LNHDA and CDR2 SQIVND (reference sequence). This CDR3 has 13 amino acids. The full variable domain, completed using reference TRBV19 and TRBJ2-5, is DGGITQSPKYLFRKEGQNVTLSCEQNLNHDAMYWYRQDPGQGLRLIYYSQIVNDFQKGDIAEGYSVSREKKESFPLTVTSAQKNPTAFYLCASSINPWETQYFGPGTRLLVL.

This clonotype was picked up many times. The rearrangement uses TRBV7-9 and TRBJ1-1; D may be TRBD1 (5 bases). Germline V gene lookup returns CDR1 SEHNR and CDR2 FQNEAQ (reference sequence). V lost 8 bases to trimming and J lost 4 bases, with 17 bases between them. CDR3 size: 14 residues. The CDR3 DNA reads as TGTGCCAGCCTTTTACGGGGGGAGGGCACTGAAGCTTTCTTT. Its protein is CASLLRGEGTEAFF.

This clonotype was picked up a small number of times. The rearrangement links TRBV7-2 to TRBJ1-2, with D maybe TRBD1 (6 bases). There are 15 residues in the CDR3. Per the germline V gene, CDR1 is SGHTA and CDR2 is FQGNSA. V was clipped by 5 bases and J by 2 bases, with 15 bases between them. The CDR3 spells CASSVTGPMNYGYTF. As DNA, the CDR3 is TGTGCCAGCAGCGTAACAGGGCCTATGAACTATGGCTACACCTTC.

This clonotype was detected ten times or more. V usage is TRBV20-1 and J usage is TRBJ2-7; D possibly uses TRBD1 or TRBD2 (5 bases each). Germline V CDR1 and CDR2: DFQATT, SNEGSKA (reference sequence). The CDR3 is 18 residues long. V was clipped by 8 bases and J by 0 bases, with 29 bases between them. The CDR3 region has the DNA TGCAGTTTCCAAATCGGCCGTTGGCCGGGGACGGCCTCCTACGAGCAGTACTTC. Protein sequence: CSFQIGRWPGTASYEQYF.

There are many counts of this clonotype. The V gene is TRBV2, the J gene TRBJ2-7; tentatively, D is TRBD1 or TRBD2 (5 bases each). Trimming removed 7 bases at V and 4 bases at J, with 20 bases between. From germline, CDR1 is SNHLY and CDR2 FYNNEI. The CDR3 runs to 15 residues. The chain's CDR3 is CASTPGSGNSYEQYF. The CDR3, as DNA: TGTGCCAGCACCCCAGGGAGCGGCAATTCATACGAGCAGTACTTC.

Concerning this clonotype: A much larger clonotype is one base distant, so this may be a read error. V is TRBV6-5 and J is TRBJ1-5; D perhaps matches TRBD1 (5 bases). This CDR3 spans 15 amino acids. Germline lookup yields CDR1 MNHEY and CDR2 SVGAGI. V was shortened by 4 bases and J by 0 bases, with 10 bases between the two germline ends. Here the CDR3 DNA reads TGTGCCAGCAGTTTCGACAGCTATAGCAATCAGCCCCAGCATTTT. The encoded protein is CASSFDSYSNQPQHF.

V gene TRBV2 combines with J gene TRBJ2-7, with a possible D match to TRBD2 (5 bases). The CDR3 has 12 residues. Trimming removed 2 bases from V and 5 bases from J, with 7 bases in between. Germline V gene lookup returns CDR1 SNHLY and CDR2 FYNNEI. This CDR3 reads CASSERADEQYF. The CDR3 region has the DNA TGTGCCAGCAGTGAACGAGCGGACGAGCAGTACTTC.

This clonotype was detected many times. This chain uses TRBV27 with TRBJ2-2; 8 bases match TRBD1. V shed 5 bases, J shed 0 bases, and the junction held 5 bases outside the gene matches. This CDR3 region has 16 residues. In germline, CDR1 is MNHEY, CDR2 SMNVEV (reference sequence). The CDR3 region has the DNA TGTGCCAGCAGTCTTGGACAGGGACCGAACACCGGGGAGCTGTTTTTT. Its protein product is CASSLGQGPNTGELFF.

In DNA, the CDR3 is TGTGCCAGCAGTGAACCGGGACAGGGCTTCTACGAGCAGTACTTC. This encodes CASSEPGQGFYEQYF. The chain uses TRBV6-1 and TRBJ2-7; TRBD1 matches at 9 bases. CDR1 is MNHNS, CDR2 SASEGT, per germline. This CDR3 is built from 15 residues. With 2 bases clipped from V and 3 bases from J, the junction kept 5 bases outside the gene matches.

The genes are TRBV20-1 and TRBJ2-1; 10 positions match TRBD2. CDR3 length: 14 amino acids. Germline V gene data show CDR1 as DFQATT and CDR2 as SNEGSKA (reference sequence). V shed 6 bases, J shed 8 bases, and the junction held 10 bases outside the gene matches. The CDR3 sequence: CSAQGGLAFHEQFF. The DNA for the CDR3 is TGCAGTGCACAAGGGGGACTAGCGTTTCATGAGCAGTTCTTC.

Remarks on this clonotype: A much larger clone lies one base from this, so it may be a read error. The gene calls are TRBV5-1 and TRBJ2-7; 9 nucleotides align to TRBD2. V gave up 1 base and J gave up 0 bases; unmatched junction bases: 8. Per the germline V gene, CDR1 is SGHRS and CDR2 is YFSETQ. The length of the CDR3 is 17 residues. The CDR3 DNA is TGCGCCAGCAGCTTGAACCCAGCGGGAGGCCTCTCCTACGAGCAGTACTTC. Protein product: CASSLNPAGGLSYEQYF. The full variable domain, in which reference TRBV5-1 and TRBJ2-7 provide the parts outside the CDR3, is KAGVTQTPRYLIKTRGQQVTLSCSPISGHRSVSWYQQTPGQGLQFLFEYFSETQRNKGNFPGRFSGRQFSNSRSEMNVSTLELGDSALYLCASSLNPAGGLSYEQYFGPGTRLTVT.

This clonotype was counted once. The J gene is TRBJ1-5, the V gene TRBV24-1; TRBD1 is a possible D gene (6 bases). The germline CDR1 and CDR2 sequences are KGHDR and SFDVKD. The CDR3 is 15 residues long. V lost 3 bases to trimming and J lost 7 bases, with 15 bases between them. In DNA form, the CDR3 reads TGTGCCACCAGTGATCAAGCTGCAGGGGTCCAGCCCCAGCATTTT. The encoded protein is CATSDQAAGVQPQHF.

To note about this clonotype: A read error may produce the germline difference seen at one junction end. The chain employs TRBV3-1 and TRBJ1-2; TRBD1 agrees at 10 bases. This CDR3 comprises 16 residues. Germline lookup yields CDR1 LGHDT and CDR2 YNNKEL (reference sequence). CDR3 protein: CASSQDRGDRGYGYTF. In DNA form, the CDR3 reads TGTGCCAGCAGTCAAGATCGGGGGGACAGGGGCTATGGCTACACCTTC.

This clonotype was observed many times. The rearrangement joins TRBV12-3 or TRBV12-4 to TRBJ2-1, with D unresolved. CDR3 length: 16 residues. Trimming shortened V by 7 bases and J by 0 bases, and 16 bases separated the two germline ends. The chain's CDR3 is CASTRKAESSYNEQFF. Here the CDR3 DNA reads TGTGCCAGCACCAGAAAGGCGGAAAGCTCCTACAATGAGCAGTTCTTC.

The genes are TRBV24-1 and TRBJ2-5, with a possible D match to TRBD1 (6 bases). Per germline, CDR1 KGHDR and CDR2 SFDVKD. Trimming pared 6 bases from V and 0 bases from J, leaving 13 bases between. The CDR3 contains 15 residues. CDR3 DNA: TGTGCCACCAGTAAACAGGGCCTCCACCAAGAGACCCAGTACTTC. As protein: CATSKQGLHQETQYF.

This clonotype was detected ten times or more. The chain joins TRBV7-9 to TRBJ2-5; the D gene is possibly TRBD2 (6 bases). Trimming took 5 bases from V and 8 from J, leaving 21 bases between them. The CDR3 runs to 15 residues. Germline CDR1 reads SEHNR; CDR2 reads FQNEAQ (reference sequence). The CDR3, as DNA: TGTGCCAGCAGCCTTGGGCAAGGAGGGGAGATAACCCAGTACTTC. Its translation: CASSLGQGGEITQYF.

V is TRBV10-3 and J is TRBJ2-7; no reliable D call. The CDR3 is made up of 14 amino acids. CDR1 and CDR2 (germline): ENHRY, SYGVKD. V lost 11 bases, J lost 0 bases, and 17 bases lay in between. CDR3 region: CASSGKESSYEQYF. In DNA, the CDR3 is TGTGCCTCCTCTGGAAAAGAGAGCTCCTACGAGCAGTACTTC.

This clonotype occurred many times. This sequence joins TRBV2 and TRBJ2-7; D is undetermined. The CDR3 runs 13 residues. V shed 4 bases and J shed 3 bases, with 10 bases lying between them. Germline V gene lookup returns CDR1 SNHLY and CDR2 FYNNEI. DNA for the CDR3: TGTGCCAGCAGTGGGCAGGAGAACTACGAGCAGTACTTC. Translated: CASSGQENYEQYF.

This clonotype was counted many times. The rearrangement joins TRBV12-3 or TRBV12-4 to TRBJ2-5; TRBD1 aligns across 7 bases. This CDR3 is built from 14 residues. With 4 bases clipped from V and 2 bases from J, the junction kept 4 bases outside the gene matches. CDR3 sequence: CASSYETGQETQYF. In DNA, the CDR3 is TGTGCCAGCAGTTACGAGACAGGGCAAGAGACCCAGTACTTC.

This clonotype was found many times. V is TRBV12-3 or TRBV12-4 and J is TRBJ1-3; no clear D. V shed 7 bases and J shed 4 bases, with 14 bases lying between them. The CDR3 is made up of 14 amino acids. The CDR3 is CASNGRTGGNTIYF. Written as DNA, the CDR3 is TGTGCCAGCAATGGACGTACGGGAGGAAACACCATATATTTT.

This clonotype occurred many times. V usage is TRBV6-1 and J usage is TRBJ2-6; D remains unclear. The germline V gene has CDR1 MNHNS and CDR2 SASEGT. The CDR3 sequence is 15 residues long. The V and J ends lost 6 bases and 0 bases respectively, with 9 bases between them. The CDR3 nucleotides read TGTGCCAGCAGCCTCGGGCCCTCTGGGGCCAACGTCCTGACTTTC. This codes for CASSLGPSGANVLTF.

Concerning this clonotype itself: A much larger clone lies a single base off, so this may be a read error. Since no conserved phenylalanine or tryptophan closes the CDR3, a read error is the likely cause. The V gene is TRBV30, the J gene TRBJ1-6; D uncertain. The V and J ends lost 4 bases and 7 bases respectively, with 11 bases between them. This CDR3 is built from 13 residues. The germline V gene encodes CDR1 GTSNPN and CDR2 SVGIG (reference sequence). The CDR3 nucleotides read TGTGCCTGGACCTCGGCAGTGAATTCACCCCTCCACGTT. Encoded protein: CAWTSAVNSPLHV.